Below are 17 T cell receptor beta chains sequenced from a single sample in a study of blood T cell repertoires in COVID-19. The assay was immunoSEQ multiplex PCR, and TCRdb's table has in-frame clones only and misses some. The data contain 89,000 or so clones, 70% to 85% of them singletons. The sequenced sample was peripheral blood. These receptors all come from a human donor in a cohort sampled during active COVID-19.

This chain uses TRBV2 with TRBJ1-4; a possible D gene is TRBD1 (6 bases). Germline CDR1 SNHLY, CDR2 FYNNEI. This CDR3 has 13 residues. Trimming stripped 7 bases from V and 8 bases from J, with 14 bases between. CDR3 DNA sequence: TGTGCCAGCACTCGGGGGGCGCAAGAAAAACTGTTTTTT. Translated: CASTRGAQEKLFF.

The chain employs TRBV19 and TRBJ2-5, with D perhaps matching TRBD1 (6 bases). The CDR3 covers 13 residues. V was trimmed by 4 bases and J by 5 bases, leaving 11 bases between them. Germline V gene sequence: CDR1 LNHDA, CDR2 SQIVND (reference sequence). The CDR3 nucleotides are TGTGCCAGTAGTAAAAACAGGGTCGAGACCCAGTACTTC. Its protein product is CASSKNRVETQYF.

The CDR3 protein is CASSLGPHEQYF. The CDR3 DNA sequence: TGTGCCAGCAGTTTGGGGCCCCACGAGCAGTACTTC. This chain joins TRBV27 and TRBJ2-7; a weak D match, TRBD1 (5 bases). V lost 3 bases and J lost 5, with 8 bases in between. This CDR3 has 12 amino acids. Looked up from germline, CDR1 is MNHEY and CDR2 is SMNVEV (reference sequence).

The rearrangement links TRBV30 to TRBJ2-7; 8 bases map to TRBD1. Germline values: CDR1 GTSNPN, CDR2 SVGIG (reference sequence). J was trimmed by 0 bases and V by 0 bases; bases with no gene match: 7. CDR3 size: 16 residues. CDR3 region: CAWSVGRTGHSYEQYF. As DNA, the CDR3 is TGTGCCTGGAGTGTAGGAAGGACAGGGCACTCCTACGAGCAGTACTTC.

The chain combines TRBV9 with TRBJ2-3; no firm D call. The CDR3 runs to 15 residues. V lost 4 bases to trimming and J lost 0 bases, with 12 bases between them. CDR1 is SGDLS and CDR2 is YYNGEE in the germline V gene. The CDR3 spells CASSFRLASTDTQYF. For the CDR3, the DNA is TGTGCCAGCAGCTTTAGACTGGCGAGCACAGATACGCAGTATTTT. The full variable domain, completed using reference TRBV9 and TRBJ2-3, is DSGVTQTPKHLITATGQRVTLRCSPRSGDLSVYWYQQSLDQGLQFLIQYYNGEERAKGNILERFSAQQFPDLHSELNLSSLELGDSALYFCASSFRLASTDTQYFGPGTRLTVL.

V is TRBV4-1 and J is TRBJ1-2, with D maybe TRBD1 (6 bases). The germline V gene has CDR1 MGHRA and CDR2 YSYEKL. V gave up 1 base and J gave up 2 bases, with 20 bases separating them. The CDR3 spans 18 residues. CDR3 amino acids: CASSQARGHSTLNYGYTF. The DNA of the CDR3 is TGCGCCAGCAGCCAAGCTAGGGGACACAGCACCCTAAACTATGGCTACACCTTC.

The rearrangement joins TRBV6-2 or TRBV6-3 to TRBJ2-2; 10 nucleotides match TRBD2. V was clipped by 5 bases and J by 2 bases; unmatched bases: 8. Germline V gene sequence: CDR1 MNHEY, CDR2 SVGEGT. The CDR3 is made up of 17 amino acids. The CDR3 sequence: CASSTLAGVGNTGELFF. In nucleotides, the CDR3 is TGTGCCAGCAGTACCCTAGCGGGAGTAGGTAACACCGGGGAGCTGTTTTTT.

The genes are TRBV5-4 and TRBJ2-1, with 9 bases matching TRBD2. Trimming cost V 7 bases and J 8 bases; bases outside gene matches: 10. CDR3 length: 14 amino acids. CDR1 and CDR2 from the germline V gene are SGHNT and YYREEE (reference sequence). In DNA form, the CDR3 reads TGTGCCAGCTCCGTTAGCGGGGGCGGGCATGAGCAGTTCTTC. Translated, it gives CASSVSGGGHEQFF.

The chain joins TRBV29-1 to TRBJ2-1; TRBD1 agrees at 11 bases. Germline V lookup: CDR1 SQVTM, CDR2 ANQGSEA. V shed 7 bases, J shed 6 bases, and the junction held 11 bases outside the gene matches. The CDR3 extends over 15 amino acids. This chain's CDR3 is CSARPPGTGGNEQFF. Here the CDR3 DNA reads TGCAGCGCCCGCCCCCCCGGGACAGGGGGCAATGAGCAGTTCTTC.

This rearrangement joins TRBV10-3 to TRBJ2-2; 12 bases map to TRBD2. With 6 bases clipped from V and 4 bases from J, the junction kept 3 bases outside the gene matches. This CDR3 has 15 amino acids. CDR1 and CDR2 from the germline V gene are ENHRY and SYGVKD. In nucleotides, the CDR3 is TGTGCCATCAGCGAGACTAGCGGGGGCACCGGGGAGCTGTTTTTT. The encoded protein is CAISETSGGTGELFF.

The CDR3 DNA reads as TGTGCCACATATTCGGCGGGCGGGTACTACAATGAGCAGTTCTTC. Its translation: CATYSAGGYYNEQFF. V gene TRBV19 combines with J gene TRBJ2-1, with a tentative D call TRBD2 (5 bases). Per germline, CDR1 LNHDA and CDR2 SQIVND (reference sequence). Trimming left V 10 bases short and J 3 bases short, with 19 bases between. The CDR3 contains 15 residues.

This chain connects TRBV10-3 to TRBJ2-3; 7 positions match TRBD2. V shed 11 bases and J 4 bases; nucleotides not matched to a gene: 12. Looked up from germline, CDR1 is ENHRY and CDR2 is SYGVKD. The CDR3 runs to 14 residues. In nucleotides, the CDR3 is TGTGCCGTGGGGAGCGGGGATCCGCCAGATACGCAGTATTTT. It translates to CAVGSGDPPDTQYF.

A note on this clone: Its ends do not fully match the called genes, so a read error is possible. V usage is TRBV9 and J usage is TRBJ2-3; TRBD2 might be the D (6 bases). The length of the CDR3 is 15 residues. The V gene's germline CDR1 is SGDLS and CDR2 YYNGEE. CDR3 in amino acids: CASTVGGARTDTQYF. The CDR3 nucleotides read TGTGCCAGCACCGTAGGCGGGGCCCGCACAGATACGCAGTATTTT.

This CDR3 is CASSEASGSGLDTQYF. In DNA form, the CDR3 reads TGTGCCAGCAGTGAAGCTAGCGGGAGTGGCTTGGATACGCAGTATTTT. The chain carries TRBV2 and TRBJ2-3; 9 bases line up with TRBD2. V lost 0 bases to trimming and J lost 6 bases; unmatched junction nucleotides: 7. The CDR3 runs to 16 residues. Germline-derived CDR1 and CDR2 are SNHLY and FYNNEI.

This clone has a single count. This rearrangement joins TRBV18 to TRBJ2-2; TRBD1 matches at 7 bases. The CDR3 loop spans 15 amino acids. Per the germline V gene, CDR1 is KGHSH and CDR2 is LQKENI. V shed 0 bases and J 8 bases; nucleotides not matched to a gene: 6. The CDR3 DNA is TGTGCCAGCTCACCACCGGGACAGCGTACGGGGGAGCTGTTTTTT. This gives the protein CASSPPGQRTGELFF.

The chain carries TRBV5-4 and TRBJ1-1, with unresolved D. The germline CDR1 and CDR2 sequences are SGHNT and YYREEE (reference sequence). V lost 4 bases and J 0 bases, leaving 7 bases between the germline ends. The CDR3 consists of 13 residues. The chain's CDR3 is CASSPELNTEAFF. The CDR3 DNA reads as TGTGCCAGCAGCCCTGAGTTGAACACTGAAGCTTTCTTT.

The chain recombines TRBV29-1 with TRBJ1-2; D gene ambiguous. CDR1 and CDR2 from the germline V gene are SQVTM and ANQGSEA. This CDR3 is built from 12 residues. V was pared by 6 bases and J by 4 bases, with 12 bases between. In DNA form, the CDR3 reads TGCAGCGTCGCGGATGCAGCCTATGGCTACACCTTC. It specifies CSVADAAYGYTF.